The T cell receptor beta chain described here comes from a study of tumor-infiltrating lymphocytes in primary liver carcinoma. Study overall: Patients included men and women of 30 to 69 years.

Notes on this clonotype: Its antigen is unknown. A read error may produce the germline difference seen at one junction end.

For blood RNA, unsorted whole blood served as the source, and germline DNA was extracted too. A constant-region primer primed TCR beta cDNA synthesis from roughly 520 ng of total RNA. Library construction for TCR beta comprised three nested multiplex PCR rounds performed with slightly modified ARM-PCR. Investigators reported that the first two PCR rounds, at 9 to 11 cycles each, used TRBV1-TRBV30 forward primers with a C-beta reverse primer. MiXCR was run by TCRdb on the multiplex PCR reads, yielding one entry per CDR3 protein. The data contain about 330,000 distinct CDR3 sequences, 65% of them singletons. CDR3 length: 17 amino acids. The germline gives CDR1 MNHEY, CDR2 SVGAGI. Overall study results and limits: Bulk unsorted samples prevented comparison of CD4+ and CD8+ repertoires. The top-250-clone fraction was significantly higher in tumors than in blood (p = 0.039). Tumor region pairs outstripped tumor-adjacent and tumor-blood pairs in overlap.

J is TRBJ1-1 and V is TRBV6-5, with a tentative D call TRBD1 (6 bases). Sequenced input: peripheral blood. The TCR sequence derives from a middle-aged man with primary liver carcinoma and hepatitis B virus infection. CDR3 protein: CASSYIGQGRMNTGAFF. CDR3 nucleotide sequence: TGTGCCAGCAGTTACATTGGGCAGGGGCGGATGAACACTGGAGCTTTCTTT.